The entry below gives a single T cell receptor beta chain sequence along with its context. Its cognate antigen is unknown. Cultured CD4+ T-cell DNA underwent Oncomine TCR Beta short-read sequencing. TCRdb redid the calling of the PCR reads with MiXCR, one entry per CDR3 protein. The sample has about 18,000 distinct CDR3 sequences; under 55% are singletons. As to treatment: roughly ten-day PBMC culture with coronavirus spike peptide pools or control peptides (ViraFEST assay). PBMCs, plated at roughly 2.2 million per well, were grown in the presence of approximately 9.5 IU/ml IL-2 and around 10 ug/ml peptide pools. The record originates from a study of vaccination and CD4 T cells after COVID-19. General study results and limits: Nearly all convalescent vaccine-specific clones, 304 of 307, recognized only SARS-CoV-2 spike.

The germline V gene has CDR1 MGHRA and CDR2 YSYEKL. The CDR3 sequence is 13 residues long. V lost 4 bases and J 5 bases, leaving 8 bases between the germline ends. The input for sequencing was CD4+ T cells from blood, cultured in vitro, taken before SARS-CoV-2 vaccination. The chain joins TRBV4-1 to TRBJ2-2; D unclear. This TCR derives from a human donor who had recovered from COVID-19. CDR3 in amino acids: CASSRPRTGELFF. CDR3 bases: TGCGCCAGCAGCCGTCCAAGAACCGGGGAGCTGTTTTTT.